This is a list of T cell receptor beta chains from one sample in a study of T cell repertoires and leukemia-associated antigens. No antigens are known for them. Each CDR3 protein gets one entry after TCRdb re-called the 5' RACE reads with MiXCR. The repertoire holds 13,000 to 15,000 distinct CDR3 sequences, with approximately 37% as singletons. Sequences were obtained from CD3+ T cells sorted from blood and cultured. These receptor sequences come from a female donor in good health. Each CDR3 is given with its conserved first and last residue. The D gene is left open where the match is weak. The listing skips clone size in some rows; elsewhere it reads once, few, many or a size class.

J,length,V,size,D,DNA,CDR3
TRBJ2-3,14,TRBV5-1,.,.,TGCGCCAGCACCCTTGGGGGGTTTCCAGATACGCAGTATTTT,CASTLGGFPDTQYF
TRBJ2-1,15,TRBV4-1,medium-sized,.,TGCGCCAGCAGCCAAGTTATGGGTGGGGTGAATGAGCAGTTCTTC,CASSQVMGGVNEQFF
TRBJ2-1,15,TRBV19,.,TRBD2,TGTGCCAGTAGTGCCCTGACCAGCGGGGTAAATGAGCAGTTCTTC,CASSALTSGVNEQFF
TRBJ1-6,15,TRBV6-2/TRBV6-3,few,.,TGTGCCAGCAGTTACCAGCGCCACCTTAGGATCACCCTCCACTTT,CASSYQRHLRITLHF
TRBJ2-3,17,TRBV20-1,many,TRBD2,TGCAGTGCTACGACTAGCGGGAGCATGGGAGGCACAGATACGCAGTATTTT,CSATTSGSMGGTDTQYF
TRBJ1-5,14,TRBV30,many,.,TGTGCCTGGAGTGTCAGGGGCAGCAATCAGCCCCAGCATTTT,CAWSVRGSNQPQHF
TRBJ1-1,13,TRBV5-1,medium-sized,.,TGCGCCAGCAGCTCAGGGACCTTAACTGAAGCTTTCTTT,CASSSGTLTEAFF
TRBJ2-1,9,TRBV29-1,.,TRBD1,TGCAGCGGACGGACAGGGTGGTTCTTC,CSGRTGWFF
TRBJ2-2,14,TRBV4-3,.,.,TGCGCCCGCAGCCAGGAGTGGGACACCGGGGAGCTGTTTTTT,CARSQEWDTGELFF
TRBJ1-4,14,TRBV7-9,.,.,TGTGCCAGCAGGGCCCGGGAGAGCAATGAAAAACCGTTTTTT,CASRARESNEKPFF
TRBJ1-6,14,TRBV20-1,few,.,TGCAGTGCTAGACAGGGCTCCTGGGATTCACCCCTCCACTTT,CSARQGSWDSPLHF
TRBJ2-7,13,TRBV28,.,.,TGTGCCAGCAGTTACAGAGGTTCCTACGAGCAGTACTTC,CASSYRGSYEQYF
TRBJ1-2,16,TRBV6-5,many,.,TGTGCCAGCAGGGCCCGGGTGGGTGAGGGAAACTATGGCTACACCTTC,CASRARVGEGNYGYTF